A selection of T cell receptor beta chains follows, all from one sample in a study of blood T cell repertoires in COVID-19. Libraries were prepared by immunoSEQ multiplex PCR; TCRdb keeps only in-frame clonotypes and omits some of them. The sample gives roughly 190,000 clones, 70% to 90% of which show up once; 20% to 25% is in the top ten. The sequencing input was peripheral blood. All receptors derive from a man in his 60s with active or convalescent COVID-19. Each CDR3 is given with its conserved first and last residue. Fields, in order: V gene, D gene, clone size, J gene, CDR3 protein, CDR3 DNA. The D gene is left open where the match is weak. Only part of the rows carry a size: once, few, many, or a class if the clone is expanded.

V gene: TRBV5-1
D gene: .
clone size: .
J gene: TRBJ1-2
CDR3 protein: CASSLPAEEGYTF
CDR3 DNA: TGCGCCAGCAGCTTACCGGCCGAGGAGGGCTACACCTTC

V gene: TRBV10-2
D gene: TRBD1
clone size: .
J gene: TRBJ2-7
CDR3 protein: CASSPGQFYEQYF
CDR3 DNA: TGCGCCAGCAGCCCGGGACAGTTCTACGAGCAGTACTTC

V gene: TRBV5-1
D gene: .
clone size: .
J gene: TRBJ2-1
CDR3 protein: CASSLVGSEQFF
CDR3 DNA: TGCGCCAGCAGCTTGGTCGGGTCTGAGCAGTTCTTC

V gene: TRBV11-3
D gene: TRBD1
clone size: .
J gene: TRBJ1-5
CDR3 protein: CANSKYRGYSNQPQHF
CDR3 DNA: TGTGCCAACTCCAAGTACAGGGGTTATAGCAATCAGCCCCAGCATTTT

V gene: TRBV7-9
D gene: TRBD1
clone size: .
J gene: TRBJ1-2
CDR3 protein: CASSFGDRINYGYTF
CDR3 DNA: TGTGCCAGCAGCTTTGGGGACAGGATTAACTATGGCTACACCTTC

V gene: TRBV2
D gene: TRBD2
clone size: .
J gene: TRBJ2-7
CDR3 protein: CASSERGVAGDPFEQYF
CDR3 DNA: TGTGCCAGCAGTGAAAGAGGGGTAGCGGGGGACCCTTTCGAGCAGTACTTC

V gene: TRBV5-1
D gene: TRBD1
clone size: .
J gene: TRBJ1-6
CDR3 protein: CASSLVPHQGDYSPLHF
CDR3 DNA: TGCGCCAGCAGCTTGGTTCCCCACCAGGGGGACTATTCACCCCTCCACTTT

V gene: TRBV27
D gene: TRBD1
clone size: .
J gene: TRBJ1-4
CDR3 protein: CASQDRDNEKLFF
CDR3 DNA: TGTGCCAGCCAGGACAGGGATAATGAAAAACTGTTTTTT

V gene: TRBV5-1
D gene: TRBD1
clone size: once
J gene: TRBJ2-7
CDR3 protein: CASSLGATGTYEQYF
CDR3 DNA: TGCGCCAGCAGCTTGGGGGCGACAGGGACCTACGAGCAGTACTTC

V gene: TRBV19
D gene: .
clone size: few
J gene: TRBJ1-1
CDR3 protein: CASSQTGGGSGNTEAFF
CDR3 DNA: TGTGCCAGTTCCCAAACAGGCGGGGGATCAGGGAACACTGAAGCTTTCTTT

V gene: TRBV5-4
D gene: .
clone size: .
J gene: TRBJ1-5
CDR3 protein: CASSLAPGIRNQPQHF
CDR3 DNA: TGTGCCAGCAGCTTGGCACCGGGGATACGCAATCAGCCCCAGCATTTT

V gene: TRBV5-1
D gene: .
clone size: .
J gene: TRBJ1-1
CDR3 protein: CASSPQGAEAFF
CDR3 DNA: TGCGCCAGCAGCCCCCAAGGGGCTGAAGCTTTCTTT

V gene: TRBV7-9
D gene: .
clone size: once
J gene: TRBJ1-6
CDR3 protein: CASREGNQNSPLHF
CDR3 DNA: TGTGCCAGCCGGGAGGGAAACCAAAATTCACCCCTCCACTTT

V gene: TRBV4-2
D gene: .
clone size: .
J gene: TRBJ2-1
CDR3 protein: CASSQHRQGTDNEQFF
CDR3 DNA: TGTGCCAGCAGCCAACATCGGCAGGGGACGGACAATGAGCAGTTCTTC

V gene: TRBV5-1
D gene: .
clone size: .
J gene: TRBJ1-2
CDR3 protein: CASSSSPGTNYGYTF
CDR3 DNA: TGCGCCAGCAGCTCCTCTCCCGGGACAAACTATGGCTACACCTTC

V gene: TRBV14
D gene: .
clone size: .
J gene: TRBJ2-3
CDR3 protein: CASSPGSRDTQYF
CDR3 DNA: TGTGCCAGCAGCCCCGGGAGCAGAGATACGCAGTATTTT

V gene: TRBV7-6
D gene: TRBD1
clone size: .
J gene: TRBJ2-5
CDR3 protein: CASSLETPGQGKETQYF
CDR3 DNA: TGTGCCAGCAGCTTAGAGACTCCGGGACAGGGGAAGGAGACCCAGTACTTC

V gene: TRBV30
D gene: .
clone size: .
J gene: TRBJ1-2
CDR3 protein: CAWSVVVRGNYGYTF
CDR3 DNA: TGTGCCTGGAGTGTAGTTGTCCGGGGAAACTATGGCTACACCTTC

V gene: TRBV5-1
D gene: .
clone size: .
J gene: TRBJ1-5
CDR3 protein: CASSLISGGNQPQHF
CDR3 DNA: TGCGCCAGCAGCTTGATCAGTGGTGGCAATCAGCCCCAGCATTTT

V gene: TRBV7-9
D gene: .
clone size: .
J gene: TRBJ1-2
CDR3 protein: CASSPQNYGYTF
CDR3 DNA: TGTGCCAGCAGCCCCCAGAACTATGGCTACACCTTC

V gene: TRBV5-1
D gene: TRBD1
clone size: .
J gene: TRBJ1-2
CDR3 protein: CASSTGQGRSYGYTF
CDR3 DNA: TGCGCCAGCAGCACGGGACAGGGGCGTAGCTATGGCTACACCTTC

V gene: TRBV5-5
D gene: TRBD1
clone size: .
J gene: TRBJ2-2
CDR3 protein: CASSPGQEHGELFF
CDR3 DNA: TGTGCCAGCAGCCCCGGACAGGAACACGGGGAGCTGTTTTTT

V gene: TRBV9
D gene: TRBD2
clone size: .
J gene: TRBJ2-5
CDR3 protein: CASSVELGLAGQETQYF
CDR3 DNA: TGTGCCAGCAGCGTAGAATTAGGACTAGCGGGGCAAGAGACCCAGTACTTC

V gene: TRBV3-1/TRBV3-2
D gene: .
clone size: .
J gene: TRBJ1-2
CDR3 protein: CASSPETGRIGYGYTF
CDR3 DNA: TGTGCCAGCAGCCCCGAGACAGGCCGAATTGGGTATGGCTACACCTTC

V gene: TRBV27
D gene: .
clone size: .
J gene: TRBJ2-6
CDR3 protein: CASRQISGANVLTF
CDR3 DNA: TGTGCCAGCCGACAGATCTCTGGGGCCAACGTCCTGACTTTC

V gene: TRBV29-1
D gene: TRBD1
clone size: .
J gene: TRBJ2-4
CDR3 protein: CSVETGSSENIQYF
CDR3 DNA: TGCAGCGTAGAGACAGGGTCGTCGGAAAACATTCAGTACTTC